This paragraph covers one T cell receptor beta chain sequence. Unmatched junction bases numbered 14, after V lost 3 bases and J lost 6 bases. The CDR3 is 17 amino acids. CDR1 and CDR2 (germline): MNHNS, SASEGT. Original data processing: How many nucleated cells were present was estimated from reference gene primer amplification. This table comes from immunoSEQ multiplex PCR, and its TCRdb copy is limited to in-frame clones, with some not included. V, J and clone size derive from that table, while D and trimming were established from the DNA sequence. The sample includes about 99,000 clones, roughly 90% of them seen just once. The sample is drawn from a study of blood T cell repertoires in COVID-19. Study-level background: The United States, Italy and Spain provided the acute and convalescent COVID-19 samples.

The chain recombines TRBV6-1 with TRBJ2-3, with TRBD1 identical over 8 bases. The sequencing sample was made of peripheral blood. The clonotype comes from a human donor in a cohort sampled during active COVID-19. CDR3 DNA: TGTGCCAGCAGTGATTACGCCGGGACAGGCCTCCCCGATACGCAGTATTTT. Amino acids: CASSDYAGTGLPDTQYF.